This T cell receptor beta chain is from a study of cytomegalovirus exposure and HLA in healthy donors. The germline CDR1 and CDR2 sequences are MNHEY and SVGAGI. Trimming cost V 7 bases and J 6 bases, with 16 bases left between them. This CDR3 is built from 13 residues. This table comes from immunoSEQ multiplex PCR, and its TCRdb copy is limited to in-frame clones, with some not included. The sample lists over 150,000 clones; about 85% were seen once. Overall study findings and caveats: Reports credit the classifier with highly specific, highly sensitive diagnosis of cytomegalovirus status. The authors listed about 170 TCR beta chains as cytomegalovirus-associated.

In regard to this clone: Its antigen is as yet unknown.

This receptor was obtained from a man younger than 35 in good health and CMV-seropositive. The sample consisted of PBMCs. The chain employs TRBV6-5 and TRBJ2-7, with D unclear. CDR3 region: CASTHDKYSEQYF. CDR3 nucleotide sequence: TGTGCCAGCACTCACGATAAGTACTCCGAGCAGTACTTC.